This T cell receptor (beta chain) was sequenced during a study of T cell changes during pregnancy in multiple sclerosis. The length of the CDR3 is 15 residues. Per the germline V gene, CDR1 is GTSNPN and CDR2 is SVGIG (reference sequence). The ends were cut back, 3 bases at V and 4 bases at J, with 18 bases in the middle. The method was immunoSEQ multiplex PCR; TCRdb's version includes in-frame clones alone and lacks a portion of them. The sample records 76,000 or so clones, 93% being singletons. The J gene is TRBJ1-2, the V gene TRBV30; no reliable D call. The TCR comes from a female donor in good health, enrolled as a control in a pregnancy study. The sample in question was peripheral blood, obtained in the second trimester of pregnancy. CDR3 sequence: CAWRQDQSGPYGYTF. CDR3 DNA sequence: TGTGCCTGGAGACAAGACCAGAGCGGCCCCTATGGCTACACCTTC.